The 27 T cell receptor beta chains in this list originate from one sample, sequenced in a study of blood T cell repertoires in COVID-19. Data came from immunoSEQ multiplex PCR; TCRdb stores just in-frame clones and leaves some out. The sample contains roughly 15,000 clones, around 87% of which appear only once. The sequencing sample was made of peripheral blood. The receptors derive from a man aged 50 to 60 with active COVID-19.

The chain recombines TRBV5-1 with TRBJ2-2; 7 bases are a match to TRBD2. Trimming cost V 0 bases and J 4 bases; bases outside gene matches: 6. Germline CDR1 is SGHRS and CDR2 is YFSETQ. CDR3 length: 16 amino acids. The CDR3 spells CASSLARGSGTGELFF. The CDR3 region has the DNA TGCGCCAGCAGCTTGGCCCGCGGGAGCGGCACCGGGGAGCTGTTTTTT.

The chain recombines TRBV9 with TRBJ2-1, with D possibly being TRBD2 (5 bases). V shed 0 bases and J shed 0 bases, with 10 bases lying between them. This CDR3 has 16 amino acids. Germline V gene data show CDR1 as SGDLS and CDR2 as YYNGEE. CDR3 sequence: CASSVGLAISYNEQFF. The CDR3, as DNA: TGTGCCAGCAGCGTAGGGTTAGCGATCTCCTACAATGAGCAGTTCTTC.

CDR3 DNA: TGTGCCAGCAGGGAGACAGGGGGTTTAGGAAATGAGCAGTTCTTC. Encoded protein: CASRETGGLGNEQFF. The chain uses TRBV25-1 and TRBJ2-1, with TRBD1 matching over 9 bases. The CDR3 loop spans 15 amino acids. The ends lost 6 bases at V and 7 bases at J; junction bases unmatched: 10. Per germline, CDR1 MGHDK and CDR2 SYGVNS.

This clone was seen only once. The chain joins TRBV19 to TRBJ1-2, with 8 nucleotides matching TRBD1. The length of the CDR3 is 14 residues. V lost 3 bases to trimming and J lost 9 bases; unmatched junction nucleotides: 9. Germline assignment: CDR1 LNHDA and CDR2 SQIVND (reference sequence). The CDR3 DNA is TGTGCCAGTAGTATCGGGAAAGACAGGGGAAGCTACACCTTC. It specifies CASSIGKDRGSYTF.

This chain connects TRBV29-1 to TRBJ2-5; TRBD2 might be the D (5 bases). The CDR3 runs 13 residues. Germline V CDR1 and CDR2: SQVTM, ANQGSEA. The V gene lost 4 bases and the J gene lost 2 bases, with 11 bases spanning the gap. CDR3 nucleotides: TGCAGCGTTGGGGCACCGGGACAAGAGACCCAGTACTTC. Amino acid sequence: CSVGAPGQETQYF.

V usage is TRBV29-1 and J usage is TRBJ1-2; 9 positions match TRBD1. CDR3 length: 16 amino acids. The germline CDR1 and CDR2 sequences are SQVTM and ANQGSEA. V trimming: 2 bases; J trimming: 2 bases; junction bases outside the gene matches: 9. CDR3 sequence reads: CSVERLQGAPNYGYTF. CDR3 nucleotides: TGCAGCGTTGAACGGTTACAGGGGGCACCGAACTATGGCTACACCTTC.

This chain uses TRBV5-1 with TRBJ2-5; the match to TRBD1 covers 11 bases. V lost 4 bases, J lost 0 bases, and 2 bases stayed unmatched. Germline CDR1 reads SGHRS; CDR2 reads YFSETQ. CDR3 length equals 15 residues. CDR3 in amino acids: CASSGTGGYQETQYF. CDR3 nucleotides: TGCGCCAGCAGCGGGACAGGGGGGTACCAAGAGACCCAGTACTTC.

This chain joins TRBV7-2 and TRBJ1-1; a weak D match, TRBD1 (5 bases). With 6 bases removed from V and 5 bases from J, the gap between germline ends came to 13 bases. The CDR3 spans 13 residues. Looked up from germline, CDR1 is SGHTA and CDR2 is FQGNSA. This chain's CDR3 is CASSPRARTEAFF. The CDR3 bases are TGTGCCAGCAGTCCCAGGGCGCGAACTGAAGCTTTCTTT.

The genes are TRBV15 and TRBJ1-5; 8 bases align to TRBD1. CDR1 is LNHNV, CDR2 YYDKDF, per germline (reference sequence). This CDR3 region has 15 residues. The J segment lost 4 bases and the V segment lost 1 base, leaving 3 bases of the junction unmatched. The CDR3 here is CATSRGRTGNQPQHF. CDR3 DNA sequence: TGTGCCACCAGCAGAGGCCGGACAGGGAATCAGCCCCAGCATTTT.

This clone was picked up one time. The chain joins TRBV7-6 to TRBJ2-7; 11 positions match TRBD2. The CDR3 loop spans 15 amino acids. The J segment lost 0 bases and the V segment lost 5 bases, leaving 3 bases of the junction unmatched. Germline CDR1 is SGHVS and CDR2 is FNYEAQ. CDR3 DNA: TGTGCCAGCAGCCCTACTAGCGGGAGCTCCTACGAGCAGTACTTC. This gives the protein CASSPTSGSSYEQYF.

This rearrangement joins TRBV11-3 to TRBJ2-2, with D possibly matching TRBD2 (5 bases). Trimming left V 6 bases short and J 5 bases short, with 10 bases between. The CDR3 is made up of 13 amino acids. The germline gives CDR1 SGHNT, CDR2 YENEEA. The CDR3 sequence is CASSIGGTGELFF. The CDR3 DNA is TGTGCCAGCAGTATCGGAGGTACCGGGGAGCTGTTTTTT.

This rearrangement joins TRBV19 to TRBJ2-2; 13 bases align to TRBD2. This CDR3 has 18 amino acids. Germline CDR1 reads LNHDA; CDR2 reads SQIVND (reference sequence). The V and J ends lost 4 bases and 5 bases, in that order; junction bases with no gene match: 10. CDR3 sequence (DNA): TGTGCCAGTAGTAACCCTCGGACTAGCGGGAGAGGTACCGGGGAGCTGTTTTTT. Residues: CASSNPRTSGRGTGELFF.

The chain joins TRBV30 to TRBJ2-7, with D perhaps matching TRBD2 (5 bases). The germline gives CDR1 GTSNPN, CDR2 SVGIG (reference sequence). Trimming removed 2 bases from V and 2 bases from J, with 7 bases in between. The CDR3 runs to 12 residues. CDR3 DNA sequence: TGTGCCTGGAGTAGCGGAACCTACGAGCAGTACTTC. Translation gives CAWSSGTYEQYF.

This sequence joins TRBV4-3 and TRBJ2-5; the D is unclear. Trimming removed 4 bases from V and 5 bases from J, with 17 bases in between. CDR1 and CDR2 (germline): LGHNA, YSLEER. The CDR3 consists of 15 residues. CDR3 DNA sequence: TGCGCCAGCAGCCTAGTTTACGGCGGCGAGGAGACCCAGTACTTC. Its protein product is CASSLVYGGEETQYF.

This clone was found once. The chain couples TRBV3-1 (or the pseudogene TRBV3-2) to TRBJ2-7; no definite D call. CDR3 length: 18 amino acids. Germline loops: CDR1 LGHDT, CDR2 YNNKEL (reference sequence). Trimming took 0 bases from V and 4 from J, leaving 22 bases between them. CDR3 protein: CASSQDPRYRSIQYEQYF. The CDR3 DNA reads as TGTGCCAGCAGCCAAGATCCCCGATATCGCAGTATCCAATACGAGCAGTACTTC.

CDR3 protein: CASTLGQGPYEQYF. The DNA for the CDR3 is TGTGCCAGTACATTGGGCCAGGGCCCCTACGAGCAGTACTTC. The chain is built from TRBV6-5 and TRBJ2-7, with D possibly TRBD1 on 5 matching bases. Germline CDR1 reads MNHEY; CDR2 reads SVGAGI. Between the trimmed V and J ends, which lost 9 bases and 2 bases, there was a span of 17 bases. CDR3 length equals 14 residues.

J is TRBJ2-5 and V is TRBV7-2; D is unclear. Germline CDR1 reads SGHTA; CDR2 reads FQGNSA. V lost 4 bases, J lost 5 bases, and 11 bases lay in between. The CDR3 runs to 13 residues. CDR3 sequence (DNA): TGTGCCAGCAGCTCGCTGGTCGGGGAGACCCAGTACTTC. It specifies CASSSLVGETQYF.

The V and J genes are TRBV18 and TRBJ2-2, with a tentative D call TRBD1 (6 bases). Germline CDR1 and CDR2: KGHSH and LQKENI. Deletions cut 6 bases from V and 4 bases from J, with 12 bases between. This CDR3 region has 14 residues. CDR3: CASSQDSFTGELFF. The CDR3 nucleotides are TGTGCCAGCTCCCAGGACAGTTTCACCGGGGAGCTGTTTTTT. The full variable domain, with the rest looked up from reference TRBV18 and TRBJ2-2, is NAGVMQNPRHLVRRRGQEARLRCSPMKGHSHVYWYRQLPEEGLKFMVYLQKENIIDESGMPKERFSAEFPKEGPSILRIQQVVRGDSAAYFCASSQDSFTGELFFGEGSRLTVL.

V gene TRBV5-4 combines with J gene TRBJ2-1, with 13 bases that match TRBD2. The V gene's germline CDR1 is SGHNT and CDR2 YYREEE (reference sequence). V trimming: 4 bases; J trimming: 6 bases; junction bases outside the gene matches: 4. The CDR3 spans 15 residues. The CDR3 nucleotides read TGTGCCAGCAGCCAACTAGCGGGAGGGCTCAATGAGCAGTTCTTC. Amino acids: CASSQLAGGLNEQFF.

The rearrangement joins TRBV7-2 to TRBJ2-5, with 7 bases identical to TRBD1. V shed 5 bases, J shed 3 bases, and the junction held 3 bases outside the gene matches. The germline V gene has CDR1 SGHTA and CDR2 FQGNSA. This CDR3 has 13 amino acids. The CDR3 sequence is CASSLDREETQYF. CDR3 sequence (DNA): TGTGCCAGCAGCCTTGACAGGGAAGAGACCCAGTACTTC. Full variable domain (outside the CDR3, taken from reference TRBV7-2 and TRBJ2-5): GAGVSQSPSNKVTEKGKDVELRCDPISGHTALYWYRQSLGQGLEFLIYFQGNSAPDKSGLPSDRFSAERTGGSVSTLTIQRTQQEDSAVYLCASSLDREETQYFGPGTRLLVL.

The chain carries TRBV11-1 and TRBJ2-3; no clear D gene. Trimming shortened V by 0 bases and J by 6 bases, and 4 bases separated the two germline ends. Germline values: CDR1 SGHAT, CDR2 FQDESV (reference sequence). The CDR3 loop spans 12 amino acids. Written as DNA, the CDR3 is TGTGCCAGCAGCTTAGCCCGGGATACGCAGTATTTT. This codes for CASSLARDTQYF.

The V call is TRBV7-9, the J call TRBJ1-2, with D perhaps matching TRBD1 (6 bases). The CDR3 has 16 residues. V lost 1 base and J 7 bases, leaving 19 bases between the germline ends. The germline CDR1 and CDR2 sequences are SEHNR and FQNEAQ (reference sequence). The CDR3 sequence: CASSLESGHREGGYTF. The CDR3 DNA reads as TGTGCCAGCAGCTTAGAATCCGGCCACAGGGAGGGTGGCTACACCTTC.

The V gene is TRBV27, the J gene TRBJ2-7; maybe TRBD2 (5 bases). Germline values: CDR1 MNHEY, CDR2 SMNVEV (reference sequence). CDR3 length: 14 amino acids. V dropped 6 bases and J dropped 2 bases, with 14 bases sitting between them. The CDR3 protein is CASRSEVRTYEQYF. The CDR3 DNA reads TGTGCCAGCAGGTCGGAGGTTAGGACCTACGAGCAGTACTTC.

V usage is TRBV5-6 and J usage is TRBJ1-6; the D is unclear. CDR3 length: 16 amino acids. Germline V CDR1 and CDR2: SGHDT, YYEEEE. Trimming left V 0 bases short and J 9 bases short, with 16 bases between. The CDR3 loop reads CASSLVRPARSSPLHF. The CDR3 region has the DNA TGTGCCAGCAGCTTGGTTCGGCCAGCGAGGAGTTCACCCCTCCACTTT.

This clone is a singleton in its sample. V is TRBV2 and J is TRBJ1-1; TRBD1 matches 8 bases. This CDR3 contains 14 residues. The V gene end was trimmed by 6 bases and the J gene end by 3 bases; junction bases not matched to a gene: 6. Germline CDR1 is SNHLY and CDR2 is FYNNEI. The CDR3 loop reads CASRTGQADTEAFF. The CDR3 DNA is TGTGCCAGCAGAACGGGACAGGCCGACACTGAAGCTTTCTTT.

CDR3 region: CASRVAGLNTEAFF. The CDR3 DNA is TGTGCCAGCCGGGTTGCAGGGTTGAACACTGAAGCTTTCTTT. The rearrangement links TRBV27 to TRBJ1-1; perhaps TRBD1 as D (5 bases). In germline, CDR1 is MNHEY, CDR2 SMNVEV (reference sequence). V was cut by 8 bases and J by 0 bases, with 13 bases left in between. This CDR3 region has 14 residues.

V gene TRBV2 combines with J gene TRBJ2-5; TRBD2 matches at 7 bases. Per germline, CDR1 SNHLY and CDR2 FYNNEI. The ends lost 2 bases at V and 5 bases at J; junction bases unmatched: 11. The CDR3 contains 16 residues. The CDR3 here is CASSEPTVGGWETQYF. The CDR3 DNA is TGTGCCAGCAGTGAACCGACGGTGGGGGGGTGGGAGACCCAGTACTTC.